The clone carrying this T cell receptor (beta chain) has only a few counts. CDR1 and CDR2 from the germline V gene are SGDLS and YYNGEE. Trimming cost V 0 bases and J 4 bases, with 17 bases left between them. CDR3 length equals 17 residues. This record belongs to a study of T-cell reconstitution after alpha-beta-depleted transplantation in children. Unique molecular identifiers featured in how the TCRbeta library was prepared. TCRdb used MiXCR to reprocess the PCR reads, holding one entry per CDR3 protein. The top ten hold roughly 2.5% of the sample, which has about 500,000 distinct CDR3 sequences, 32% seen once.

The receptor's source is a human donor who donated a stem cell graft to a child with aplastic anemia. The source material was PBMCs from the stem cell graft donor, sampled from the stem cell graft. This chain uses TRBV9 with TRBJ2-1, with a weak D call TRBD2 (6 bases). The CDR3 is CASSVAWGEDLYNEQFF. CDR3 in DNA: TGTGCCAGCAGCGTAGCTTGGGGGGAGGACCTATACAATGAGCAGTTCTTC.